This T cell receptor (beta chain) was identified during a study of vaccination and CD4 T cells after COVID-19. Turning to the study itself: Participants were vaccinated with two doses, given as either BNT162b2 or mRNA-1273 vaccine.

As to treatment: roughly 11-day PBMC culture with coronavirus spike peptide pools or control peptides (ViraFEST assay). Expanded clonotypes were found by TCR sequencing after peptide-pool stimulation (ViraFEST). Following a culture period (10 days), negative selection was used to isolate CD4+ T cells. V was trimmed by 2 bases and J by 6 bases, leaving 14 bases between them. This CDR3 is 14 amino acids long. Germline loops: CDR1 SGHTA, CDR2 FQGTGA. Cultured CD4+ T cell DNA was sequenced using the Oncomine TCR Beta short-read assay. TCRdb reprocessed the PCR reads with MiXCR, giving one entry per CDR3 protein. The table lists approximately 20,000 distinct CDR3 sequences, 35% to 55% of them singletons. This clonotype was observed a handful of times. Its antigen is as yet unknown.

This chain joins TRBV7-3 and TRBJ2-7; D call uncertain. The clonotype was recovered from a human donor who had recovered from COVID-19. Here the sequenced sample was CD4+ T cells from blood, cultured in vitro, taken after SARS-CoV-2 vaccination. The CDR3 nucleotides are TGTGCCAGCAGCTTAGCAGGCTCTTCCCCCGAGCAGTACTTC. Translating it yields CASSLAGSSPEQYF.